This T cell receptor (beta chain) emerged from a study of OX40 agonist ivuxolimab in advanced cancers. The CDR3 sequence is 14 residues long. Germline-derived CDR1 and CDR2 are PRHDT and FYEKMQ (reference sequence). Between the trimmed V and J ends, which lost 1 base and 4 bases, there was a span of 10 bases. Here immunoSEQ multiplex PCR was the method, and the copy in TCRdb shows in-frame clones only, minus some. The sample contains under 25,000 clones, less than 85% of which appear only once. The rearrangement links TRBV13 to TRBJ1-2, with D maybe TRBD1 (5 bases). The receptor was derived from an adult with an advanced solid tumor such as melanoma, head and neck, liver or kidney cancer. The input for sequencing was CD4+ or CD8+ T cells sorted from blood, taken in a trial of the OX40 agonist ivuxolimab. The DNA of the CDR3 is TGTGCCAGCAGCTTAGTTGGTGGGGGCTATGGCTACACCTTC. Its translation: CASSLVGGGYGYTF.